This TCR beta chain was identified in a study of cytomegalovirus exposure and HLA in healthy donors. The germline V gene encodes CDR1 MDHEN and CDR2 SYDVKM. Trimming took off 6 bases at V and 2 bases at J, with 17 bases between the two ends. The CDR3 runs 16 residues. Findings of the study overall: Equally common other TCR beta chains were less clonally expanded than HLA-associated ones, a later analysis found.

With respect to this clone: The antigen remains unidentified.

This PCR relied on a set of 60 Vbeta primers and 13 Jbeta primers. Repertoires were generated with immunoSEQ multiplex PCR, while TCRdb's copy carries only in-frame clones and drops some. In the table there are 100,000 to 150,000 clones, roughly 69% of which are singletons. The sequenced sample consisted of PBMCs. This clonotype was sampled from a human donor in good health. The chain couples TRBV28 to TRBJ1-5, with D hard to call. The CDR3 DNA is TGTGCCAGCAGACGCCCCGGACTCGGCGGCAATCAGCCCCAGCATTTT. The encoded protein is CASRRPGLGGNQPQHF.